This T cell receptor (beta chain) was captured in a study of blood T cell repertoires in COVID-19. Study in general: Some COVID-19 samples were acute and others convalescent; all came from the United States, Italy and Spain. PBMCs, B-cell-depleted T cells, or T cells were the source of the cDNA or gDNA that made up the material.

As concerns this clone: The conserved closing phenylalanine or tryptophan is absent in this CDR3, likely reflecting a read error. The DNA is omitted, as the CDR3 cannot be located on it reliably, and the CDR3 follows TCRdb's listing.

TCRdb's table, derived via immunoSEQ multiplex PCR, lists solely in-frame clones and lacks some. The table includes approximately 90,000 clones, approximately 87% detected once. The CDR3 is made up of 13 amino acids, end residues included. CDR1 and CDR2 (germline): MDHEN, SYDVKM. The clonotype originates from a human donor in a cohort sampled during active COVID-19. Sequences were obtained from peripheral blood. This chain uses TRBV28 with TRBJ2-7; the table gives TRBD1 as D, unverified against the DNA. CDR3 in amino acids: CASSFWGTGGLYI.